The 14 T cell receptor beta chains below all came from one sample that was sequenced in a study of T cells after yellow fever vaccination. A single record per CDR3 protein comes from TCRdb applying MiXCR to the 5' RACE reads. The sample comprises 300,000 to 400,000 distinct CDR3 sequences, roughly 6.2% of which are singletons, and approximately 16% rests with the top ten. The sample in question was PBMCs, obtained 5 days after the yellow fever booster vaccination. The receptors were gathered from a man aged 30 to 39 who received the YFV17D yellow fever vaccine.

The chain uses TRBV27 and TRBJ1-1; 9 bases agree with TRBD1. V dropped 5 bases and J dropped 4; count of bases not matched to a gene: 8. The CDR3 consists of 15 residues. CDR1 and CDR2 (germline): MNHEY, SMNVEV (reference sequence). The CDR3 region is CASSLVGTGFTEAFF. CDR3 nucleotides: TGTGCCAGCAGTCTTGTTGGGACAGGGTTCACTGAAGCTTTCTTT.

This chain connects TRBV11-2 to TRBJ2-7, with 7 nucleotides matching TRBD1. Per the germline V gene, CDR1 is SGHAT and CDR2 is FQNNGV. The CDR3 runs to 13 residues. V lost 4 bases to trimming and J lost 6 bases; unmatched junction nucleotides: 6. The CDR3 nucleotides read TGTGCCAGCAGCTCTACAGGGGTAAGCGAGCAGTACTTC. The encoded protein is CASSSTGVSEQYF.

The sample holds a few counts of this clonotype. The junction shows a germline mismatch at one end, possibly a read error. V and J are TRBV3-1 and TRBJ2-7, with 8 bases matching TRBD2. This CDR3 is built from 15 residues. Germline V gene sequence: CDR1 LGHDT, CDR2 YNNKEL (reference sequence). DNA of the CDR3: TGTGCCAGCACCCAAAGTAGCGGGACCTCCTACGAGCAGTACTTC. This codes for CASTQSSGTSYEQYF.

This clonotype was seen at least ten times. This chain connects TRBV28 to TRBJ2-1, with a tentative D call TRBD2 (7 bases). With 8 bases removed from V and 12 bases from J, the gap between germline ends came to 17 bases. This CDR3 region has 12 residues. Germline V gene data show CDR1 as MDHEN and CDR2 as SYDVKM. The chain's CDR3 is CASRGAGLRQFF. The CDR3 DNA follows: TGTGCCAGCCGGGGGGCAGGGCTGCGGCAGTTCTTC.

CDR3 nucleotide sequence: TGTGCCAGCAGTTTACGGGTAGTAGATGACGAGCAGTACTTC. It specifies CASSLRVVDDEQYF. V and J are TRBV12-3 or TRBV12-4 and TRBJ2-7; D remains unclear. The CDR3 spans 14 residues. V was shortened by 2 bases and J by 5 bases, with 13 bases between the two germline ends.

A note on this clonotype: This may be a read error: a much more frequent sequence differs by one nucleotide. This rearrangement joins TRBV7-6 to TRBJ2-2; D not resolved. Trimming cost V 1 base and J 5 bases, with 5 bases left between them. Germline CDR1 reads SGHVS; CDR2 reads FNYEAQ. This CDR3 contains 13 residues. CDR3 protein: CASSLVETGELFF. The CDR3 DNA sequence: TGTGCCAGCAGCTTAGTGGAGACCGGGGAGCTGTTTTTT.

Here the CDR3 reads CASSQGGTIRYEQYF. CDR3 nucleotide sequence: TGTGCCAGCAGCCAAGGCGGGACGATACGCTACGAGCAGTACTTC. The chain joins TRBV3-1 to TRBJ2-7; possibly TRBD2 for D (6 bases). Trimming shortened V by 1 base and J by 3 bases, and 13 bases separated the two germline ends. This CDR3 is built from 15 residues. From germline, CDR1 is LGHDT and CDR2 YNNKEL (reference sequence).

At least ten counts were recorded for this clonotype. The genes are TRBV30 and TRBJ2-3; 9 bases fit TRBD2. This CDR3 comprises 15 residues. V lost 1 base to trimming and J lost 4 bases; unmatched junction nucleotides: 6. In germline, CDR1 is GTSNPN, CDR2 SVGIG (reference sequence). The CDR3 coding sequence is TGTGCCTGGAGTGGGCTAGCGGGACCCCCAGATACGCAGTATTTT. It translates to CAWSGLAGPPDTQYF.

This clonotype was found many times. The V gene is TRBV29-1, the J gene TRBJ2-3; 9 bases align to TRBD2. The germline V gene encodes CDR1 SQVTM and CDR2 ANQGSEA. J was trimmed by 4 bases and V by 0 bases; bases with no gene match: 11. The CDR3 loop spans 17 amino acids. The DNA of the CDR3 is TGCAGCGTTGAAGATCATGATAGCGGGAGATGGGCAGATACGCAGTATTTT. The encoded protein is CSVEDHDSGRWADTQYF.

J is TRBJ2-3 and V is TRBV7-2; D unclear. The V gene lost 5 bases and the J gene lost 4 bases, with 13 bases spanning the gap. Per the germline V gene, CDR1 is SGHTA and CDR2 is FQGNSA. This CDR3 has 14 amino acids. The CDR3 is CASSPTRPSDTQYF. In DNA, the CDR3 is TGTGCCAGCAGCCCCACCCGCCCGTCAGATACGCAGTATTTT.

At least ten counts were recorded for this clonotype. The chain has TRBV6-5 and TRBJ2-7; D possibly matches TRBD1 or TRBD2 (6 bases each). Germline assignment: CDR1 MNHEY and CDR2 SVGAGI. Trimming left V 2 bases short and J 4 bases short, with 15 bases between. The CDR3 covers 15 residues. CDR3 DNA sequence: TGTGCCAGCAGTTACCGGCCGGGGGCAGGGTACGAGCAGTACTTC. Amino acid sequence: CASSYRPGAGYEQYF.

This clonotype was picked up a small number of times. The V gene is TRBV4-3, the J gene TRBJ1-2; D is ambiguous. The ends were cut back, 0 bases at V and 7 bases at J, with 21 bases in the middle. The CDR3 extends over 17 amino acids. Germline V gene data show CDR1 as LGHNA and CDR2 as YSLEER. CDR3 loop: CASSQDPGTGRTSGYTF. The CDR3 bases are TGCGCCAGCAGCCAAGATCCCGGAACCGGGAGGACTAGTGGCTACACCTTC.

V and J are TRBV20-1 and TRBJ2-1; D is possibly TRBD2 (6 bases). CDR1 DFQATT and CDR2 SNEGSKA come from the germline V gene (reference sequence). With 3 bases removed from V and 8 bases from J, the gap between germline ends came to 20 bases. The CDR3 runs 15 residues. CDR3 protein: CSASPRLALGDEQFF. The CDR3 DNA reads TGCAGTGCTAGTCCTCGGCTAGCGCTGGGGGATGAGCAGTTCTTC.

The chain has TRBV30 and TRBJ2-1; D is tentatively TRBD1 or TRBD2 (6 bases each). Trimming pared 2 bases from V and 5 bases from J, leaving 13 bases between. Germline CDR1 is GTSNPN and CDR2 is SVGIG (reference sequence). This CDR3 region has 14 residues. CDR3 sequence (DNA): TGTGCCTGGAGTAGGCGCGGGACAAACAATGAGCAGTTCTTC. Translated, it gives CAWSRRGTNNEQFF.